One and the same sample provided the 10 T cell receptor beta chains below, sequenced in a study of blood T cells in healthy people across ages. A sample-barcoded 5' primer and a J-beta primer mix were used in a second PCR of about 6 to 12 cycles. TCRdb analysed the 5' RACE reads with MiXCR anew, one entry per CDR3 protein. The sample shows 700,000 to 850,000 distinct CDR3 sequences, less than 70% of them seen only once. Sequencing was carried out using blood. The receptors were sampled from an elderly man in good health.

This clonotype was seen a few times. The chain joins TRBV3-1 to TRBJ1-2; D perhaps matches TRBD1 (6 bases). Germline-derived CDR1 and CDR2 are LGHDT and YNNKEL (reference sequence). V was shortened by 2 bases and J by 8 bases, with 12 bases between the two germline ends. The CDR3 covers 13 residues. The CDR3: CASSQPAGGGYTF. CDR3 bases: TGTGCCAGCAGCCAACCCGCGGGGGGCGGCTACACCTTC.

V is TRBV6-1 and J is TRBJ2-1; D possibly corresponds to TRBD1 (5 bases). V was trimmed by 9 bases and J by 6 bases, leaving 15 bases between them. The CDR3 extends over 13 amino acids. CDR1 and CDR2 (germline): MNHNS, SASEGT. CDR3 DNA: TGTGCCAGTAATAGGGGCAGCACCAATGAGCAGTTCTTC. This encodes CASNRGSTNEQFF.

In DNA form, the CDR3 reads TGTGCCAGCAGTCACGACCCTAGACAGGGCCGACACAGATACGCGTATTTT. Its protein is CASSHDPRQGRHRYAYF. The chain uses TRBV27 and TRBJ2-3; 7 bases align to TRBD1. The CDR3 is 17 amino acids. Germline V gene lookup returns CDR1 MNHEY and CDR2 SMNVEV (reference sequence). V lost 5 bases to trimming and J lost 14 bases; unmatched junction nucleotides: 25.

The gene calls are TRBV28 and TRBJ2-4; possible D gene TRBD1, 6 bases. The end of the DNA is better explained by TRBJ2-5, so the J call may be wrong. CDR1 is MDHEN, CDR2 SYDVKM, per germline. The CDR3 totals 15 residues. CDR3 bases: TGTGCCAGCAGTGTTAAACAGGGTTTTCAAGAGACCCAGTACTTC. It is translated as CASSVKQGFQETQYF.

The rearrangement links TRBV7-9 to TRBJ2-2; no reliable D call. Looked up from germline, CDR1 is SEHNR and CDR2 is FQNEAQ (reference sequence). V dropped 5 bases and J dropped 6 bases, with 10 bases sitting between them. The length of the CDR3 is 13 residues. CDR3 bases: TGTGCCAGCAGCCACGACTTCCCCGGGGAGCTGTTTTTT. It yields the protein CASSHDFPGELFF.

The J gene is TRBJ2-3, the V gene TRBV20-1; D possibly matches TRBD1 or TRBD2 (6 bases each). Germline CDR1 DFQATT, CDR2 SNEGSKA (reference sequence). Deletions cut 1 base from V and 2 bases from J, with 10 bases between. This CDR3 has 14 residues. The CDR3 region has the DNA TGCAGTGCTAGAGGGGGGGCCCTCACAGATACGCAGTATTTT. Translating it yields CSARGGALTDTQYF.

Concerning this clonotype itself: This may come from a read error, since a much larger clone is one base off. This chain links TRBV28 with TRBJ1-4; 9 bases match TRBD1. The CDR3 has 15 residues. Germline values: CDR1 MDHEN, CDR2 SYDVKM. Here the CDR3 DNA reads TGTGCCTGCAGACTCCTCGGGACAGGGAACGAAAAACTGTTTTTT. Translation gives CACRLLGTGNEKLFF. Based on the CDR3 plus reference TRBV28 and TRBJ1-4, the full variable domain is DVKVTQSSRYLVKRTGEKVFLECVQDMDHENMFWYRQDPGLGLRLIYFSYDVKMKEKGDIPEGYSVSREKKERFSLILESASTNQTSMYLCACRLLGTGNEKLFFGSGTQLSVL.

This chain joins TRBV2 and TRBJ2-5; TRBD2 aligns across 10 bases. Trimming removed 7 bases from V and 2 bases from J; junction bases left unmatched: 4. The CDR3 runs to 14 residues. CDR1 SNHLY and CDR2 FYNNEI come from the germline V gene. The CDR3 reads CASNQLAGQETQYF. The DNA for the CDR3 is TGTGCCAGCAACCAACTAGCGGGACAAGAGACCCAGTACTTC. Based on the CDR3 plus reference TRBV2 and TRBJ2-5, the full variable domain is EPEVTQTPSHQVTQMGQEVILRCVPISNHLYFYWYRQILGQKVEFLVSFYNNEISEKSEIFDDQFSVERPDGSNFTLKIRSTKLEDSAMYFCASNQLAGQETQYFGPGTRLLVL.

This chain joins TRBV4-1 and TRBJ2-1, with D possibly being TRBD1 or TRBD2 (5 bases each). With 5 bases removed from V and 2 bases from J, the gap between germline ends came to 16 bases. The CDR3 consists of 16 residues. Germline lookup yields CDR1 MGHRA and CDR2 YSYEKL. CDR3: CASSGLGAGPYNEQFF. The CDR3 DNA reads as TGCGCCAGCAGCGGGCTAGGGGCGGGCCCCTACAATGAGCAGTTCTTC.

This rearrangement joins TRBV12-5 to TRBJ2-4; 8 bases are shared with TRBD2. The CDR3 loop spans 15 amino acids. Germline V CDR1 and CDR2: LGHNT, FRNRAP. J gave up 0 bases and V 7 bases, and 5 bases lay outside the gene matches. The CDR3 loop is CASAALAGAKNIQYF. The CDR3 DNA follows: TGTGCTAGTGCGGCGCTAGCGGGAGCCAAAAACATTCAGTACTTC.